The 16 T cell receptor beta chains below all came from one sample that was sequenced in a study of blood T cell repertoires in COVID-19. The data were produced by immunoSEQ multiplex PCR, yet TCRdb's version contains in-frame clones alone and is incomplete. The sample lists tens of thousands of clones, around 90% occurring once. Input material: peripheral blood. These receptors all stem from a man aged 60 to 69 with acute or convalescent COVID-19.

The chain is built from TRBV6-2 or TRBV6-3 and TRBJ1-5; D is possibly TRBD1 (5 bases). Per germline, CDR1 MNHEY and CDR2 SVGEGT. CDR3 length equals 17 residues. Trimming pared 4 bases from V and 3 bases from J, leaving 19 bases between. This chain's CDR3 is CASSWTSGRQLNQPQHF. The DNA of the CDR3 is TGTGCCAGCAGTTGGACATCAGGGAGGCAGCTCAATCAGCCCCAGCATTTT.

The gene calls are TRBV19 and TRBJ1-2; D uncertain. Deletions cut 5 bases from V and 8 bases from J, with 15 bases between. Germline V CDR1 and CDR2: LNHDA, SQIVND (reference sequence). The CDR3 runs 13 residues. CDR3 loop: CASSADWSGGYTF. The DNA of the CDR3 is TGTGCCAGTAGTGCGGACTGGTCTGGGGGCTACACCTTC.

This chain uses TRBV7-3 with TRBJ2-3; 9 bases match TRBD2. The junction had 3 bases not matched to a gene; V was cut back by 2 bases and J by 3 bases. The CDR3 sequence is 15 residues long. The germline CDR1 and CDR2 sequences are SGHTA and FQGTGA. CDR3 residues: CASSLEAGGTDTQYF. CDR3 nucleotides: TGTGCCAGCAGCTTAGAGGCGGGAGGGACAGATACGCAGTATTTT.

The chain has TRBV2 and TRBJ1-6; 9 bases line up with TRBD1. The V segment lost 11 bases and the J segment 9 bases; nucleotides outside the gene matches: 11. This CDR3 region has 14 residues. The germline gives CDR1 SNHLY, CDR2 FYNNEI. DNA of the CDR3: TGTGCCTGGAACTACGGGACAGGGACTTCACCCCTCCACTTT. It translates to CAWNYGTGTSPLHF.

This clone has just a few counts. V gene TRBV14 combines with J gene TRBJ2-7; TRBD1 is a possible D gene (6 bases). CDR1 and CDR2 from the germline V gene are SGHDN and FVKESK. There are 16 residues in the CDR3. V dropped 0 bases and J dropped 4 bases, with 16 bases sitting between them. The chain's CDR3 is CASSQDGRQGLYEQYF. The CDR3 bases are TGTGCCAGCAGCCAAGACGGTCGGCAGGGGTTGTACGAGCAGTACTTC.

The chain joins TRBV15 to TRBJ2-7; D is ambiguous. V was shortened by 0 bases and J by 7 bases, with 19 bases between the two germline ends. Germline-derived CDR1 and CDR2 are LNHNV and YYDKDF (reference sequence). This CDR3 is 16 amino acids long. As DNA, the CDR3 is TGTGCCACCAGCAGAGAACGATCATCTAGGTATGGAGAGCAGTACTTC. It specifies CATSRERSSRYGEQYF.

The V gene is TRBV24-1, the J gene TRBJ2-1, with 10 bases that match TRBD2. V lost 3 bases, J lost 5 bases, and 9 bases stayed unmatched. CDR1 and CDR2 from the germline V gene are KGHDR and SFDVKD. The CDR3 length is 17 residues. The CDR3 DNA is TGTGCCACCAGTGATCAACCCGGGACTAGCGTCAACAATGAGCAGTTCTTC. This gives the protein CATSDQPGTSVNNEQFF.

CDR3 DNA: TGTGCCAGCAGCTTAGCCCCGCCGGGAACTAATGAAAAACTGTTTTTT. Protein sequence: CASSLAPPGTNEKLFF. The rearrangement joins TRBV7-6 to TRBJ1-4; D remains ambiguous. The germline gives CDR1 SGHVS, CDR2 FNYEAQ. CDR3 size: 16 residues. The V and J ends lost 0 bases and 1 base respectively, with 9 bases between them.

This clone has just a few counts. The chain employs TRBV11-2 and TRBJ2-7, with 10 positions matching TRBD2. This CDR3 comprises 14 residues. The trim removed 4 bases at V and 7 bases at J, leaving 7 bases unmatched. From germline, CDR1 is SGHAT and CDR2 FQNNGV. CDR3 amino acids: CASSSLAGSGEQYF. The CDR3, as DNA: TGTGCCAGCAGCTCACTAGCGGGATCGGGGGAGCAGTACTTC.

The genes are TRBV6-5 and TRBJ2-1; 7 bases are a match to TRBD2. The germline V gene encodes CDR1 MNHEY and CDR2 SVGAGI. With 9 bases clipped from V and 4 bases from J, the junction kept 12 bases outside the gene matches. The CDR3 covers 15 residues. CDR3 in DNA: TGTGCCAGACGGGAGGCTGGGGGTTTTTACAATGAGCAGTTCTTC. Its protein product is CARREAGGFYNEQFF.

The rearrangement links TRBV3-1 (or the pseudogene TRBV3-2) to TRBJ2-7; the match to TRBD1 covers 9 bases. Germline loops: CDR1 LGHDT, CDR2 YNNKEL (reference sequence). The V gene end was trimmed by 3 bases and the J gene end by 1 base; junction bases not matched to a gene: 7. The CDR3 runs 16 residues. CDR3 sequence: CASSQAPGTGSYEQYF. DNA for the CDR3: TGTGCCAGCAGCCAGGCCCCGGGGACAGGGTCCTACGAGCAGTACTTC.

The genes are TRBV19 and TRBJ2-5; 7 bases are a match to TRBD1. This CDR3 has 13 residues. The germline CDR1 and CDR2 sequences are LNHDA and SQIVND (reference sequence). Trimming took 5 bases from V and 5 from J; bases not matched to a gene: 5. The CDR3, as DNA: TGTGCCAGTAGTTGGACAGGTTCGGAGACCCAGTACTTC. This sequence encodes CASSWTGSETQYF.

This chain connects TRBV27 to TRBJ2-7, with 7 bases that match TRBD1. This CDR3 has 16 residues. The germline V gene encodes CDR1 MNHEY and CDR2 SMNVEV (reference sequence). J was trimmed by 7 bases and V by 8 bases; bases with no gene match: 20. DNA of the CDR3: TGTGCCAGCTCAACCTGGACAGGAGGTGGTCGTAAGGAGCAGTACTTC. Translating gives CASSTWTGGGRKEQYF.

The chain links TRBV28 to TRBJ2-7, with TRBD1 identical over 8 bases. V shed 6 bases and J 4 bases; nucleotides not matched to a gene: 11. Germline V gene sequence: CDR1 MDHEN, CDR2 SYDVKM. The CDR3 totals 15 residues. The chain's CDR3 is CASSSQGQGEYEQYF. Written as DNA, the CDR3 is TGTGCCAGCAGCTCCCAAGGACAGGGCGAATACGAGCAGTACTTC.

The chain has TRBV7-8 and TRBJ2-7; possible D gene TRBD2, 5 bases. Germline V gene sequence: CDR1 SGHVS, CDR2 FQNEAQ. V lost 7 bases to trimming and J lost 1 base, with 17 bases between them. This CDR3 is 15 amino acids long. The CDR3 nucleotides are TGTGCCAGCACCCTCGAGGCTAGCAGTTCCTACGAGCAGTACTTC. Translation: CASTLEASSSYEQYF.

The rearrangement joins TRBV6-5 to TRBJ1-2; 8 nucleotides line up with TRBD1. Unmatched junction bases numbered 6, after V lost 6 bases and J lost 3 bases. Per germline, CDR1 MNHEY and CDR2 SVGAGI. The CDR3 sequence is 14 residues long. CDR3 sequence reads: CASRTGEQYYGYTF. In DNA form, the CDR3 reads TGTGCCAGCAGGACAGGGGAGCAGTACTATGGCTACACCTTC.